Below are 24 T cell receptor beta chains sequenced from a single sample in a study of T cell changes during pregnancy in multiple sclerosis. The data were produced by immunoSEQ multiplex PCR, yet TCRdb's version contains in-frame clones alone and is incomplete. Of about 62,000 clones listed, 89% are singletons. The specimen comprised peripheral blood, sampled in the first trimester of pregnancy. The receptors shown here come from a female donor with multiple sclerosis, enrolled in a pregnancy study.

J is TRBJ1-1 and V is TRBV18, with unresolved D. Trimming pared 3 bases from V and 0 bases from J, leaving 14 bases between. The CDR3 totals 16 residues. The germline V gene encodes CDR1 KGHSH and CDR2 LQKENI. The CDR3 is CASSPFEPQVNTEAFF. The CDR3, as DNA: TGTGCCAGCTCACCGTTTGAGCCGCAGGTGAACACTGAAGCTTTCTTT.

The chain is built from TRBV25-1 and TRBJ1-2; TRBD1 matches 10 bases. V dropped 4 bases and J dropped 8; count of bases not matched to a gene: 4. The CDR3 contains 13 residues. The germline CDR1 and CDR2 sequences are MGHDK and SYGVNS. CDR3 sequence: CASSGQGAGGYTF. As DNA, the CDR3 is TGTGCCAGCAGTGGACAGGGGGCGGGAGGCTACACCTTC.

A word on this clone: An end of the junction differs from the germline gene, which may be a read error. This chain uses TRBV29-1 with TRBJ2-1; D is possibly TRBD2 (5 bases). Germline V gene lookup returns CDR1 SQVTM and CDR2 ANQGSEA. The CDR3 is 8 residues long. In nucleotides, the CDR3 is TGTGGGCGGGATGAGCAGTTCTTC. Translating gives CGRDEQFF.

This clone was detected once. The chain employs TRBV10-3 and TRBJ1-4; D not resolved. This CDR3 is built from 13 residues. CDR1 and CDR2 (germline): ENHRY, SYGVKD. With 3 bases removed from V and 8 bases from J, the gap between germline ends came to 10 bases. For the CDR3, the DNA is TGTGCCATCAGTGAACGGGAGGTCGAAAAACTGTTTTTT. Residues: CAISEREVEKLFF.

The chain's CDR3 is CASSALRTVRDEQFF. CDR3 DNA sequence: TGTGCCAGTAGTGCCCTCCGGACGGTGAGGGATGAGCAGTTCTTC. The chain has TRBV19 and TRBJ2-1, with D possibly matching TRBD2 (5 bases). Between the trimmed V and J ends, which lost 5 bases and 8 bases, there was a span of 19 bases. CDR3 length: 15 residues. Germline-derived CDR1 and CDR2 are LNHDA and SQIVND (reference sequence).

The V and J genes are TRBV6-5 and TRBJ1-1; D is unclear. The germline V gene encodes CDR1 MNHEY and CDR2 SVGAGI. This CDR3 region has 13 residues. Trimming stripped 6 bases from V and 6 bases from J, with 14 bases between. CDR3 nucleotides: TGTGCCAGCAGCCGACGGGAAGGTGCTGAAGCTTTCTTT. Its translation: CASSRREGAEAFF.

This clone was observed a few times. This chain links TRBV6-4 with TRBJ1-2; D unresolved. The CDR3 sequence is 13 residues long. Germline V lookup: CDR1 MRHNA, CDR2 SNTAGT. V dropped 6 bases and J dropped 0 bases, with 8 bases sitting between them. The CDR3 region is CASSLKPNYGYTF. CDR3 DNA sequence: TGTGCCAGCAGCCTGAAGCCTAACTATGGCTACACCTTC.

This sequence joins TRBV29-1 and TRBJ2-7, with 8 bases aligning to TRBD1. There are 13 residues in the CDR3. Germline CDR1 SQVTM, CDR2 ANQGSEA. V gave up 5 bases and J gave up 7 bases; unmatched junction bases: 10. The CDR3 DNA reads TGCAGCGTTTCGACAGGGGACGGTCGGGAGCAGTACTTC. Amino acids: CSVSTGDGREQYF.

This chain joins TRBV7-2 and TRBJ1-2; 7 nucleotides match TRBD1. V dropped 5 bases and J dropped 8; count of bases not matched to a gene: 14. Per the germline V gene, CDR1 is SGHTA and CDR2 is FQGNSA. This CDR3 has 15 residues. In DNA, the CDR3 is TGTGCCAGCAGCCCGCAGGGGGACCTCTTCTCGGGCTACACCTTC. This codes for CASSPQGDLFSGYTF.

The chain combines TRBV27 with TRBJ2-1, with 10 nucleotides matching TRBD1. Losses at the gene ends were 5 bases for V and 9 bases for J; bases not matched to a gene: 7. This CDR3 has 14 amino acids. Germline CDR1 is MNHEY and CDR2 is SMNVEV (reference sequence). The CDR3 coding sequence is TGTGCCAGCAGTCCTAGGACAGGGGGGACTGAGCAGTTCTTC. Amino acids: CASSPRTGGTEQFF.

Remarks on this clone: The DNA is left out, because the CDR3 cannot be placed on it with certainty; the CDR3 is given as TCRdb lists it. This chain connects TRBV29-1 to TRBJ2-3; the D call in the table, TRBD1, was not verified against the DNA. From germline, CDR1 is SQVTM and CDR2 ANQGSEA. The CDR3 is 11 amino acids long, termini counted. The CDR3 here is CSVGQGARGYF.

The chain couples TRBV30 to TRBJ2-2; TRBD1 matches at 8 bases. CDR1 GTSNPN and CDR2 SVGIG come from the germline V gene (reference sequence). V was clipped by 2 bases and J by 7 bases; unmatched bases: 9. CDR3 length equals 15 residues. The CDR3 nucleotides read TGTGCCTGGAGTCGTATAGACAGGGGCGGCGGGGAGCTGTTTTTT. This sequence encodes CAWSRIDRGGGELFF.

The CDR3 DNA reads as TGTGCCAGCAGTAAGGAGACCAGGGTGGAAAATGAGCAGTTCTTC. This gives the protein CASSKETRVENEQFF. The chain recombines TRBV2 with TRBJ2-1; tentatively, D is TRBD1 (5 bases). V lost 5 bases, J lost 7 bases, and 18 bases lay in between. Looked up from germline, CDR1 is SNHLY and CDR2 is FYNNEI. The CDR3 is made up of 15 amino acids.

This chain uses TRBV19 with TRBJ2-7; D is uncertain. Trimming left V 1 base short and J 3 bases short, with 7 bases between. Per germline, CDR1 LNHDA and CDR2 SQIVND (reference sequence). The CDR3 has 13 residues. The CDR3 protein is CASSIGRSYEQYF. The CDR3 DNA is TGTGCCAGTAGTATAGGTCGGAGCTACGAGCAGTACTTC.

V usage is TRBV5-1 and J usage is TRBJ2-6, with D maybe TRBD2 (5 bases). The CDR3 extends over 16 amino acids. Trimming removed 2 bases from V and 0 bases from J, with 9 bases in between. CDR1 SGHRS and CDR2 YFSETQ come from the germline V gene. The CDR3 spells CASSLSGSSGANVLTF. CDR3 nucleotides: TGCGCCAGCAGCTTAAGTGGGAGCTCTGGGGCCAACGTCCTGACTTTC.

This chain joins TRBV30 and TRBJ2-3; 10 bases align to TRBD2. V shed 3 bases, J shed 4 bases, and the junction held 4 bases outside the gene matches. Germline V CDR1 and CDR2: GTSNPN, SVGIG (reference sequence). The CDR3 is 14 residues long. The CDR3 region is CAWSQRGGSDTQYF. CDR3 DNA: TGTGCCTGGAGCCAGCGGGGGGGCTCAGATACGCAGTATTTT.

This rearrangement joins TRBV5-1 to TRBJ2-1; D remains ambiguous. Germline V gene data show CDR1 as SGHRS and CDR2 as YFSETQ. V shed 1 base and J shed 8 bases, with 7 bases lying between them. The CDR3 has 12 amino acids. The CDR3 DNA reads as TGCGCCAGCAGCTTGATACGCGATGAGCAGTTCTTC. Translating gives CASSLIRDEQFF.

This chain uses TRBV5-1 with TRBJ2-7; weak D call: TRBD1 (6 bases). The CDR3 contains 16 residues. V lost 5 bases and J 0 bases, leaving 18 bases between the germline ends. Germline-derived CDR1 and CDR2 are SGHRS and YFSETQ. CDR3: CASSFVGDTYSYEQYF. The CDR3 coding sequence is TGCGCCAGCAGTTTTGTTGGGGACACCTACTCCTACGAGCAGTACTTC.

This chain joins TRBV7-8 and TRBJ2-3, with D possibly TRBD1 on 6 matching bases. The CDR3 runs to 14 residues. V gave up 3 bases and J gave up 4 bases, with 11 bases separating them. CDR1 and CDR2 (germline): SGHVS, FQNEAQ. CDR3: CASSFGRGPDTQYF. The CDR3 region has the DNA TGTGCCAGCAGCTTCGGCAGGGGACCAGATACGCAGTATTTT. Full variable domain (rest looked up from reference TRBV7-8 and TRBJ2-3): GAGVSQSPRYKVAKRGQDVALRCDPISGHVSLFWYQQALGQGPEFLTYFQNEAQLDKSGLPSDRFFAERPEGSVSTLKIQRTQQEDSAVYLCASSFGRGPDTQYFGPGTRLTVL.

CDR3 DNA: TGCGCCAGCAGCCAAGAACAGGGAAACTCTGGAAACACCATATATTTT. Its protein is CASSQEQGNSGNTIYF. This sequence joins TRBV4-1 and TRBJ1-3, with TRBD1 as a possible D gene (6 bases). Germline V gene lookup returns CDR1 MGHRA and CDR2 YSYEKL. The CDR3 loop spans 16 amino acids. V lost 0 bases and J lost 0, with 9 bases in between.

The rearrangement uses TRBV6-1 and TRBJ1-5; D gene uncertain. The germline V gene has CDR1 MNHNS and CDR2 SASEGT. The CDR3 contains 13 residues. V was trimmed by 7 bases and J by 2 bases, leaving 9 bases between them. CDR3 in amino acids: CASTPGRNQPQHF. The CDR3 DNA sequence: TGTGCCAGCACCCCAGGCCGCAATCAGCCCCAGCATTTT.

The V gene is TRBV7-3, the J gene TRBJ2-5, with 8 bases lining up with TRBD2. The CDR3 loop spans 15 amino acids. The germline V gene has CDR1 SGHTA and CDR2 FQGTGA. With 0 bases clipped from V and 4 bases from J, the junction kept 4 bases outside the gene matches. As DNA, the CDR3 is TGTGCCAGCAGCTTAACTAGCGGGGAGTCAGAGACCCAGTACTTC. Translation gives CASSLTSGESETQYF.

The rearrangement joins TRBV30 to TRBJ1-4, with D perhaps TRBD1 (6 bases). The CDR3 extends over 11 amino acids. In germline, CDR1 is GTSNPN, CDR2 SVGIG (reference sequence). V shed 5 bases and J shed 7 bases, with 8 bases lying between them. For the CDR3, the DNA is TGTGCCTGGTTCAGGGGTGAAAAACTGTTTTTT. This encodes CAWFRGEKLFF.

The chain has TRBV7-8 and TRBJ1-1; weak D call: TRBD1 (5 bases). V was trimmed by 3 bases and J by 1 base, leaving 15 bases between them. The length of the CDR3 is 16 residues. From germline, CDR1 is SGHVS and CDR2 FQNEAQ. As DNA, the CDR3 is TGTGCCAGCAGCTTTCGATTAAGGGGATCGAACACTGAAGCTTTCTTT. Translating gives CASSFRLRGSNTEAFF.